Listed here is a single T cell receptor (beta chain). Its antigen is still unknown. These data come from a study of T cell responses to AZD1222 COVID-19 vaccine. The V and J ends lost 5 bases and 7 bases respectively, with 15 bases between them. This CDR3 has 13 amino acids. Germline V gives CDR1 SGHVS, CDR2 FQNEAQ. Whole-study findings and limits: Reports indicate that nearly half of spike-specific TCRs are directed at unmutated variant regions.

Clones were sequenced by immunoSEQ multiplex PCR, and TCRdb holds only the in-frame ones, with some missing. Of 90,000 to 120,000 clones listed, about 85% are singletons. This chain joins TRBV7-8 and TRBJ2-7; D is unclear. This receptor was identified in an adult who received the AZD1222 COVID-19 vaccine. Sequencing was performed on peripheral blood, taken 28 days after the second AZD1222 dose. The CDR3 protein is CASSPGSPGEQYF. In DNA, the CDR3 is TGTGCCAGCAGCCCCGGCAGCCCCGGGGAGCAGTACTTC.